This T cell receptor (beta chain) was recovered during a study of blood T cell repertoires in COVID-19. Turning to the study itself: Sample material is recorded as cDNA or gDNA derived from T cells, B-cell-depleted T cells, or PBMCs.

CDR3 length: 16 residues. V lost 4 bases and J lost 8; bases outside the gene matches: 13. The germline CDR1 and CDR2 sequences are LGHNA and YSLEER. Original analysis: The authors estimated nucleated cell counts from reference gene primer amplification. The repertoire was sequenced with immunoSEQ multiplex PCR; TCRdb's copy has only in-frame clones and lacks some. The V and J calls and clone size come from that table; D and trimming were worked out from the DNA. The repertoire has about 160,000 clones, 80% to 90% of them found once; the top ten carry about 3.5%. The receptor was derived from a man in his sixties or seventies with acute or convalescent COVID-19. The sequencing input was peripheral blood. V usage is TRBV4-3 and J usage is TRBJ1-4, with 7 bases aligning to TRBD1. The CDR3 loop is CASSPGQAGVREKLFF. The CDR3 coding sequence is TGCGCCAGCAGCCCCGGACAGGCTGGGGTAAGGGAAAAACTGTTTTTT.